The clone carrying this T cell receptor beta chain was detected a few times. No antigen is known for it. V shed 3 bases and J shed 2 bases, with 9 bases lying between them. The CDR3 is 14 amino acids. Germline-derived CDR1 and CDR2 are SGHAT and FQNNGV. Included in the TCR beta cDNA libraries were unique molecular identifiers. T cells, roughly 0.9 to 11 million of them, yielded approximately 530,000 cDNA molecules. TCRdb analysed the PCR reads with MiXCR anew, one entry per CDR3 protein. Of around 770,000 distinct CDR3 sequences listed, roughly 46% are singletons. The record originates from a study of post-analysis software for immune sequencing data. Overall study results and limits: Clustering by F measure revealed strong co-clustering among samples prepared together in one batch. Relative to controls, patients with multiple sclerosis showed significantly lower normalized Chao1 diversity. Patients showed TRBV5-6, TRBV5-1 and TRBV20-1 among about five TRBV segments more frequent than in controls.

The sequence was collected from a girl aged 10 to 17 with multiple sclerosis. The chain links TRBV11-2 to TRBJ2-3, with D uncertain. Material for sequencing was blood. The CDR3 loop is CASSFILITDTQYF. CDR3 DNA: TGTGCCAGCAGCTTTATCTTAATCACAGATACGCAGTATTTT.